This T cell receptor (beta chain) comes out of a study of blood T cell repertoires in COVID-19. Looked up from germline, CDR1 is ENHRY and CDR2 is SYGVKD. This CDR3 comprises 15 residues. V shed 8 bases and J shed 4 bases, with 20 bases lying between them. Using immunoSEQ multiplex PCR, the repertoire was profiled, and TCRdb retains in-frame clones only, with some absent. The sample yields roughly 100,000 clones, roughly nine tenths seen once. The J gene is TRBJ1-1, the V gene TRBV10-3, with D perhaps matching TRBD1 (5 bases). Sequenced material: peripheral blood. This receptor was taken from a man aged 50 or older with active COVID-19. For the CDR3, the DNA is TGTGCCATCGGGGGGAAAGTACCTGGGGGCACTGAAGCTTTCTTT. Its translation: CAIGGKVPGGTEAFF.